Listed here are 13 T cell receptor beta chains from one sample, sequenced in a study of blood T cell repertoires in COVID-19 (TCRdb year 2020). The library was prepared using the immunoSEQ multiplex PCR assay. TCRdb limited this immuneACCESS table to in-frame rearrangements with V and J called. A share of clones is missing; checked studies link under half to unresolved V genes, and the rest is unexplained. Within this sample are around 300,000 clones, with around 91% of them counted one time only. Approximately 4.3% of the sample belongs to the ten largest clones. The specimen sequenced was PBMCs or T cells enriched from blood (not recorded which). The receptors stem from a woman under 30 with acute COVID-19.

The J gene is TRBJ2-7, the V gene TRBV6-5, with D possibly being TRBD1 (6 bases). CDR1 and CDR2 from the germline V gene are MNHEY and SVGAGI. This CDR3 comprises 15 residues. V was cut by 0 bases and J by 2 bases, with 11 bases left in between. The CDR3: CASSYSGHGTYEQYF. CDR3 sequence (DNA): TGTGCCAGCAGTTACTCGGGACACGGTACCTACGAGCAGTACTTC.

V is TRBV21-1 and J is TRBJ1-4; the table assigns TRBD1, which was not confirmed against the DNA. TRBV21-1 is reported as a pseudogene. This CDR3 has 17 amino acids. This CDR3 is CASSNRLPTGAGEKLFF. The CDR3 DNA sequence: TGTGCCAGCAGCAATCGGCTTCCAACAGGGGCGGGTGAAAAACTGTTTTTT.

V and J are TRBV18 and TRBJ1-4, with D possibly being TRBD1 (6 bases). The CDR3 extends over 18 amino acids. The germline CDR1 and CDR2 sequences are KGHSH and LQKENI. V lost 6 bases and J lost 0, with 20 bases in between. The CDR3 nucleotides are TGTGCCAGCTCTCACCAGCGACAGGTACCTGCAACTAATGAAAAACTGTTTTTT. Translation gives CASSHQRQVPATNEKLFF.

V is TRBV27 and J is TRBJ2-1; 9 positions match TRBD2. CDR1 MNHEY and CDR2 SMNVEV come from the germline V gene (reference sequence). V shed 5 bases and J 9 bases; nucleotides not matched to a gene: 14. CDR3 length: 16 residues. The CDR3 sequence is CASSLPGAGGPLEQFF. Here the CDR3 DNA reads TGTGCCAGCAGTCTCCCTGGGGCGGGAGGGCCTCTTGAGCAGTTCTTC.

This chain's CDR3 is CAWKGQFSYEQYF. In nucleotides, the CDR3 is TGTGCCTGGAAGGGACAGTTCTCCTACGAGCAGTACTTC. The V gene is TRBV30, the J gene TRBJ2-7, with TRBD1 matching over 7 bases. The junction had 3 bases not matched to a gene; V was cut back by 4 bases and J by 0 bases. CDR1 is GTSNPN and CDR2 is SVGIG in the germline V gene (reference sequence). The CDR3 has 13 amino acids.

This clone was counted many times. CDR3 nucleotide sequence: TGTGCCAGCAGCCCGGAGGTAGGGGAGCTGTTTTTT. This encodes CASSPEVGELFF. The chain couples TRBV11-2 to TRBJ2-2, with a possible D match to TRBD2 (5 bases). There are 12 residues in the CDR3. Germline V gene sequence: CDR1 SGHAT, CDR2 FQNNGV. Trimming left V 5 bases short and J 8 bases short, with 9 bases between.

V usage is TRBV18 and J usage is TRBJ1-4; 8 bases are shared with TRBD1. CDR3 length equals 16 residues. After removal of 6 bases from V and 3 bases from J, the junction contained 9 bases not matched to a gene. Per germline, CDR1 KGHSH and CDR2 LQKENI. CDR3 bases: TGTGCCAGCTCCTCGGGGCCAGGGGGCTCTAATGAAAAACTGTTTTTT. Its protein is CASSSGPGGSNEKLFF.

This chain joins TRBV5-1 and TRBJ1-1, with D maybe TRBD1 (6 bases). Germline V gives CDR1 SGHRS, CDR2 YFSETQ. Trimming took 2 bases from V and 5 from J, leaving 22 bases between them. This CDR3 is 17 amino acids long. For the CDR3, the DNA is TGCGCCAGCAGCTTTTATCCGGGGAGGGAAAGGGGGACTGAAGCTTTCTTT. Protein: CASSFYPGRERGTEAFF.

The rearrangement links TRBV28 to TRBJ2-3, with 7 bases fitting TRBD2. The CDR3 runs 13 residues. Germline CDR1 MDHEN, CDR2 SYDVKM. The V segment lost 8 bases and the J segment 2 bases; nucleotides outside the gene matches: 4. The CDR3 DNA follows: TGTGCCAGCGCTAGCGGACTCACAGATACGCAGTATTTT. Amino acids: CASASGLTDTQYF.

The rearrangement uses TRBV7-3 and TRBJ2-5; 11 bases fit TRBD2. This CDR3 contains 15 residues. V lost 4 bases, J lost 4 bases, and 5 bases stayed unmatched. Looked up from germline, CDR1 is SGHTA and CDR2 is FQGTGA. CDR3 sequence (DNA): TGTGCCAGCAGCTCGGCCGGGACTAGCGGAGAGACCCAGTACTTC. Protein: CASSSAGTSGETQYF.

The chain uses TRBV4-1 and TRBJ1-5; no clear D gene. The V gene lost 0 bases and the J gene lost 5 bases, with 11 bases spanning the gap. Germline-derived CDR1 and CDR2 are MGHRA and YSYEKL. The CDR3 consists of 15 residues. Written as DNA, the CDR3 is TGCGCCAGCAGCCAAGAGGACGGGGTTGATCAGCCCCAGCATTTT. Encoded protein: CASSQEDGVDQPQHF.

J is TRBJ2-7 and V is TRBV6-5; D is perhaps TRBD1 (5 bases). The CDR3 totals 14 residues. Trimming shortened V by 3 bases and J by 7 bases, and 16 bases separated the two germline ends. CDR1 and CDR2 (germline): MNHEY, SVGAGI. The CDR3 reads CASSYPDIAGEQYF. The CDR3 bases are TGTGCCAGCAGTTATCCGGATATAGCAGGGGAGCAGTACTTC.

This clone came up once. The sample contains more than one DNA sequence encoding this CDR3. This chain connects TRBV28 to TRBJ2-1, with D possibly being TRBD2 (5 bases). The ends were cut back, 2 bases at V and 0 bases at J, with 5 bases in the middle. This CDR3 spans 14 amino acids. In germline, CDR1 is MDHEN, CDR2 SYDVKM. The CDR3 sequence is CASSLGSSYNEQFF. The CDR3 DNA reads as TGTGCCAGCAGTTTAGGGAGCTCCTACAATGAGCAGTTCTTC.